The 17 T cell receptor beta chains in this list originate from one sample, sequenced in a study of T cell changes during pregnancy in multiple sclerosis. Clones were read by immunoSEQ multiplex PCR, and TCRdb kept only the in-frame ones, dropping some. The sample holds under 60,000 clones, about 91% seen once. The sample consisted of CD8+ T cells from peripheral blood mononuclear cells, taken after pregnancy. These receptors were collected from a female donor with multiple sclerosis, enrolled in a pregnancy study.

V is TRBV4-1 and J is TRBJ2-3, with 11 bases that match TRBD2. The V and J ends lost 2 bases and 6 bases, in that order; junction bases with no gene match: 13. Germline V gene sequence: CDR1 MGHRA, CDR2 YSYEKL. The CDR3 runs 18 residues. The CDR3 spells CASSQPPGLAAPGDTQYF. CDR3 sequence (DNA): TGCGCCAGCAGCCAACCTCCGGGACTAGCGGCCCCTGGGGATACGCAGTATTTT.

The CDR3: CASSPLIAGSYEQYF. The CDR3 DNA is TGCGCCAGCAGCCCTCTTATAGCGGGGAGCTACGAGCAGTACTTC. This rearrangement joins TRBV4-1 to TRBJ2-7; TRBD2 agrees at 8 bases. This CDR3 contains 15 residues. V dropped 4 bases and J dropped 3; count of bases not matched to a gene: 8. Germline assignment: CDR1 MGHRA and CDR2 YSYEKL.

This clone was found once. The chain uses TRBV4-2 and TRBJ2-1, with D maybe TRBD1 (5 bases). The CDR3 length is 17 residues. The ends were cut back, 1 base at V and 0 bases at J, with 13 bases in the middle. From germline, CDR1 is LGHNA and CDR2 YNFKEQ. The CDR3 DNA is TGTGCCAGCAGCCAAGGAAAGGGGCAGAGCTCCTACAATGAGCAGTTCTTC. It translates to CASSQGKGQSSYNEQFF.

This chain uses TRBV6-5 with TRBJ2-7; TRBD2 agrees at 8 bases. There are 15 residues in the CDR3. In germline, CDR1 is MNHEY, CDR2 SVGAGI. V lost 5 bases, J lost 4 bases, and 10 bases stayed unmatched. The CDR3 sequence is CASSTTGGLIYEQYF. In nucleotides, the CDR3 is TGTGCCAGCAGTACAACGGGGGGGCTTATTTACGAGCAGTACTTC.

This sequence joins TRBV5-6 and TRBJ1-3, with D possibly being TRBD1 (5 bases). The germline V gene has CDR1 SGHDT and CDR2 YYEEEE. This CDR3 is built from 13 residues. Trimming left V 5 bases short and J 7 bases short, with 13 bases between. The CDR3 here is CASSRDFGNTIYF. CDR3 nucleotides: TGTGCCAGCAGTCGGGACTTTGGGAACACCATATATTTT.

The chain couples TRBV11-2 to TRBJ1-1, with a tentative D call TRBD1 (5 bases). The germline V and J ends were trimmed by 6 bases and 8 bases, with 16 bases remaining between them. This CDR3 region has 13 residues. CDR1 is SGHAT, CDR2 FQNNGV, per germline. CDR3: CASRYVGGGEAFF. In nucleotides, the CDR3 is TGTGCCAGCAGATATGTCGGGGGAGGGGAAGCTTTCTTT.

The genes are TRBV19 and TRBJ2-4; 7 nucleotides align to TRBD2. V shed 10 bases and J 7 bases; nucleotides not matched to a gene: 4. Germline values: CDR1 LNHDA, CDR2 SQIVND (reference sequence). There are 11 residues in the CDR3. CDR3 in amino acids: CATRGGNIQYF. The CDR3 nucleotides read TGTGCCACCCGGGGAGGGAACATTCAGTACTTC.

The chain has TRBV10-1 and TRBJ2-3; 8 positions match TRBD1. This CDR3 is 15 amino acids long. V was clipped by 3 bases and J by 3 bases; unmatched bases: 5. The germline V gene has CDR1 WNHNN and CDR2 SYGVQD (reference sequence). CDR3 sequence (DNA): TGCGCCAGCAGTGATGTCCGGACAGGGACAGATACGCAGTATTTT. Its translation is CASSDVRTGTDTQYF.

The chain recombines TRBV5-1 with TRBJ2-3; no clear D. CDR3 length: 12 amino acids. Germline-derived CDR1 and CDR2 are SGHRS and YFSETQ. V was shortened by 3 bases and J by 5 bases, with 7 bases between the two germline ends. The DNA of the CDR3 is TGCGCCAGCAGCTACGGCGGAGATACGCAGTATTTT. This translates into CASSYGGDTQYF.

The J gene is TRBJ1-1, the V gene TRBV6-4; a possible D gene is TRBD1 (5 bases). Germline V gives CDR1 MRHNA, CDR2 SNTAGT. V lost 5 bases and J lost 1, with 11 bases in between. The CDR3 consists of 14 residues. CDR3 bases: TGTGCCAGCAGTCCCACGACAGAGAACACTGAAGCTTTCTTT. It encodes CASSPTTENTEAFF.

The chain has TRBV10-2 and TRBJ2-2; perhaps TRBD2 as D (6 bases). V lost 8 bases and J lost 6, with 13 bases in between. Looked up from germline, CDR1 is WSHSY and CDR2 is SAAADI. This CDR3 is built from 13 residues. Here the CDR3 reads CASSNGGSGELFF. The CDR3 nucleotides read TGCGCCAGCTCAAACGGGGGTTCCGGGGAGCTGTTTTTT.

This clone was seen only once. V is TRBV27 and J is TRBJ1-5; unclear D gene. Trimming cost V 2 bases and J 5 bases, with 7 bases left between them. This CDR3 has 13 amino acids. Germline V gives CDR1 MNHEY, CDR2 SMNVEV (reference sequence). This chain's CDR3 is CASSLVEDQPQHF. The DNA of the CDR3 is TGTGCCAGCAGTTTAGTCGAGGATCAGCCCCAGCATTTT.

The CDR3, as DNA: TGTGCCAGCAGCCAAGAGGCCGACAACTACGAGCAGTACTTC. This sequence encodes CASSQEADNYEQYF. This chain uses TRBV4-2 with TRBJ2-7, with unresolved D. The CDR3 is 14 residues long. Between the trimmed V and J ends, which lost 0 bases and 3 bases, there was a span of 9 bases. Germline CDR1 and CDR2: LGHNA and YNFKEQ.

The rearrangement joins TRBV7-9 to TRBJ1-1; no clear D. There are 12 residues in the CDR3. Trimming left V 5 bases short and J 1 base short, with 5 bases between. Germline CDR1 reads SEHNR; CDR2 reads FQNEAQ (reference sequence). The CDR3 bases are TGTGCCAGCAGCAGACAGAACACTGAAGCTTTCTTT. Protein product: CASSRQNTEAFF.

V and J are TRBV25-1 and TRBJ1-1, with 9 positions matching TRBD1. This CDR3 contains 16 residues. V dropped 4 bases and J dropped 1; count of bases not matched to a gene: 7. CDR1 and CDR2 (germline): MGHDK, SYGVNS. CDR3: CASSGHRGPRNTEAFF. CDR3 bases: TGTGCCAGCAGTGGACACAGGGGGCCACGGAACACTGAAGCTTTCTTT.

The chain is built from TRBV4-2 and TRBJ2-1; the match to TRBD2 covers 10 bases. Trimming took 5 bases from V and 6 from J; bases not matched to a gene: 10. Germline loops: CDR1 LGHNA, CDR2 YNFKEQ. The CDR3 contains 16 residues. The chain's CDR3 is CASSYAGTSEINEQFF. The CDR3 nucleotides are TGTGCCAGCAGCTACGCCGGGACTAGCGAGATCAATGAGCAGTTCTTC.

The V and J genes are TRBV11-2 and TRBJ1-1; D uncertain. Between the trimmed V and J ends, which lost 5 bases and 3 bases, there was a span of 22 bases. Germline CDR1 and CDR2: SGHAT and FQNNGV. The CDR3 is made up of 17 amino acids. The CDR3 DNA reads as TGTGCCAGCAGCCTCTTGCAGGTCCGAAGAACGGACACTGAAGCTTTCTTT. Amino acid sequence: CASSLLQVRRTDTEAFF.